Here is one T cell receptor (beta chain) with its context. Its matching antigen is unknown. Through a sample-barcoded 5' primer and a J-beta primer mix, a second PCR was run for roughly 6 to 12 cycles. The template-switch adaptor, which had 12 random nucleotides, put a tag on each cDNA molecule. TCRdb itself ran the 5' RACE reads through MiXCR, one entry per CDR3 protein. The sample consists of hundreds of thousands of distinct CDR3 sequences, roughly 20% of them appearing once. The data derive from a study of blood T cells in healthy people across ages. Study-level results: Diversity of TCR beta per million T cells declined in a roughly linear way with age. In long-lived donors, naive CD4+ cell counts and diversity exceeded those of aged donors.

Germline V CDR1 and CDR2: SEHNR, FQNEAQ (reference sequence). V was clipped by 2 bases and J by 1 base, with 10 bases between them. The CDR3 spans 15 residues. Sequenced sample: blood. The rearrangement links TRBV7-9 to TRBJ2-3; D remains unclear. The sequence derives from a man aged 65-85 years in good health. The CDR3 sequence: CASSLLGQRTDTQYF. Written as DNA, the CDR3 is TGTGCCAGCAGCTTATTAGGGCAACGCACAGATACGCAGTATTTT.